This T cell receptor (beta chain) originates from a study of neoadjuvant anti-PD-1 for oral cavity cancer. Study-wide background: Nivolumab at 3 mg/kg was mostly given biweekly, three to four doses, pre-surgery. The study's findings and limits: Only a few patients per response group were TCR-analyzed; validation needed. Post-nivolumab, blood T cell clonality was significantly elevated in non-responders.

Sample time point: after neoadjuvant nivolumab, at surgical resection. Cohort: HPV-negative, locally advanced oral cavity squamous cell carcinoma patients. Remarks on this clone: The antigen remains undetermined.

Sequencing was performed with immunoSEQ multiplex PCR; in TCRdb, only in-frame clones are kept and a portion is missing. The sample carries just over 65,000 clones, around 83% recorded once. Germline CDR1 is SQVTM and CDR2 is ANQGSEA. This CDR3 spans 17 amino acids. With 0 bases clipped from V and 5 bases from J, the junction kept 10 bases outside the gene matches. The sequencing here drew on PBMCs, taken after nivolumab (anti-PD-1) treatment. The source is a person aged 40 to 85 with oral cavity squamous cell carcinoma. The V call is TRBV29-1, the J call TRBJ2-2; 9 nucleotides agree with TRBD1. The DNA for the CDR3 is TGCAGCGTTGAAGAGTGGACCGGGACAGGGCGAACCGGGGAGCTGTTTTTT. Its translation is CSVEEWTGTGRTGELFF.